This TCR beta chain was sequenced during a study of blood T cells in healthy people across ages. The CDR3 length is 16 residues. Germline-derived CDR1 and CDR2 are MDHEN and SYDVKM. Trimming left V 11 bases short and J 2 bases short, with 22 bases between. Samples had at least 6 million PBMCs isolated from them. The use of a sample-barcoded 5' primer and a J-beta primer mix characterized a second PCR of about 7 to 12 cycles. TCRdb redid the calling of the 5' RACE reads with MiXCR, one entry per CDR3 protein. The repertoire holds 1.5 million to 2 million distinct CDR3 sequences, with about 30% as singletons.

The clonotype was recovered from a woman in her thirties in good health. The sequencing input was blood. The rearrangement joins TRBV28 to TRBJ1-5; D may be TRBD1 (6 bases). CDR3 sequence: CASQGAQFVGNQPQHF. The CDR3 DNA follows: TGTGCCTCACAGGGAGCCCAATTCGTAGGCAATCAGCCCCAGCATTTT.